A selection of T cell receptor beta chains follows, all from one sample in a study of cytomegalovirus exposure and HLA in healthy donors. TCRdb keeps only in-frame clones here, not all; method: immunoSEQ multiplex PCR. Of 100,000 to 150,000 clones listed, about three quarters are singletons. Sequences were obtained from PBMCs. Receptor source: a woman between 35 and 50 years old in good health and CMV-seropositive. CDR3s include the opening cysteine and the closing phenylalanine or tryptophan. Fields, in order: J gene, V gene, clone size, CDR3 protein. Rows give clone size only sometimes, using once, few, many, or a class for an expanded clone.

J: TRBJ2-2
V: TRBV19
size: few
CDR3: CASRTSPGELFF

J: TRBJ2-5
V: TRBV2
size: NA
CDR3: CASSFKETQYF

J: TRBJ2-1
V: TRBV29-1
size: NA
CDR3: CSGNRPSYNEQFF

J: TRBJ2-7
V: TRBV4-2
size: NA
CDR3: CASSQDRRQGGEQYF

J: TRBJ2-7
V: TRBV29-1
size: NA
CDR3: CSVEDGGGGYEQYF

J: TRBJ2-5
V: TRBV9
size: NA
CDR3: CASSAYTGAGGETQYF

J: TRBJ1-1
V: TRBV5-1
size: NA
CDR3: CASSSQSGTGGSEAFF

J: TRBJ1-2
V: TRBV9
size: NA
CDR3: CASSVSGGAYGYTF

J: TRBJ1-5
V: TRBV6-1
size: once
CDR3: CASSGTGNNQPQHF

J: TRBJ1-5
V: TRBV7-2
size: NA
CDR3: CASSLSLGDSNQPQHF

J: TRBJ1-3
V: TRBV5-4
size: NA
CDR3: CASSLEQEGTIYF

J: TRBJ1-6
V: TRBV9
size: NA
CDR3: CASSGPGTGDSPLHF

J: TRBJ2-7
V: TRBV5-6
size: once
CDR3: CASSLDLEQYF

J: TRBJ1-1
V: TRBV5-4
size: few
CDR3: CASSSKKTGVNTEAFF

J: TRBJ1-1
V: TRBV11-3
size: NA
CDR3: CASSLGGFTEAFF

J: TRBJ1-2
V: TRBV25-1
size: once
CDR3: CASSAPGRANYGYTF

J: TRBJ2-1
V: TRBV5-4
size: NA
CDR3: CASSLVGGSYNEQFF

J: TRBJ2-1
V: TRBV7-2
size: NA
CDR3: CASSAGPGGTNEQFF

J: TRBJ1-5
V: TRBV27
size: NA
CDR3: CASSFQGNQPQHF

J: TRBJ2-5
V: TRBV6-5
size: NA
CDR3: CASSYQAGRKTQYF

J: TRBJ2-7
V: TRBV2
size: NA
CDR3: CASDPGQGLYEQYF

J: TRBJ1-3
V: TRBV5-6
size: few
CDR3: CASSPNPRQGVNTIYF

J: TRBJ2-7
V: TRBV15
size: NA
CDR3: CATSRDRRAGGIFLYEQYF

J: TRBJ2-1
V: TRBV2
size: NA
CDR3: CASLGEGVDDEQFF

J: TRBJ1-3
V: TRBV6-1
size: once
CDR3: CASSEMQGAYTIYF

J: TRBJ1-5
V: TRBV7-2
size: NA
CDR3: CASSKQGENSNQPQHF

J: TRBJ1-2
V: TRBV5-3
size: few
CDR3: CARSLGGGDSRNYGYTF

J: TRBJ1-2
V: TRBV18
size: NA
CDR3: CASSPSTGVANYGYTF

J: TRBJ2-3
V: TRBV25-1
size: few
CDR3: CASSDRGGTDTQYF

J: TRBJ1-5
V: TRBV6-1
size: NA
CDR3: CASSVQKTGNQPQHF

J: TRBJ1-2
V: TRBV19
size: once
CDR3: CASRGDRGVFGYTF

J: TRBJ2-3
V: TRBV7-2
size: NA
CDR3: CASSLGLHTDTQYF

J: TRBJ2-1
V: TRBV4-2
size: NA
CDR3: CASSPMTSGGSNEQFF

J: TRBJ2-7
V: TRBV7-3
size: NA
CDR3: CASSLMGGDYQYF

J: TRBJ1-5
V: TRBV5-8
size: once
CDR3: CASSLLYREGNQPQHF

J: TRBJ2-3
V: TRBV15
size: NA
CDR3: CATSRDRLAANTQYF

J: TRBJ1-3
V: TRBV7-9
size: NA
CDR3: CASSLDRGDGNTIYF

J: TRBJ2-3
V: TRBV19
size: NA
CDR3: CASSVLSTDTQYF

J: TRBJ1-4
V: TRBV5-4
size: NA
CDR3: CASSLSGAEKLFF

J: TRBJ1-1
V: TRBV2
size: few
CDR3: CASSAGGAPEAFF

J: TRBJ2-2
V: TRBV5-1
size: NA
CDR3: CASSLRGGDIGELFF

J: NA
V: TRBV11-2
size: NA
CDR3: CASSPAGGRYEQYF

J: TRBJ2-1
V: TRBV18
size: NA
CDR3: CASSLGTVSSYNEQFF

J: TRBJ1-1
V: TRBV19
size: NA
CDR3: CASTPPGAEAFF

J: TRBJ1-1
V: TRBV7-2
size: NA
CDR3: CASSLSRGMNTEAFF